This T cell receptor (beta chain) is drawn from a study of cytomegalovirus exposure and HLA in healthy donors. Notes on the study in general: The authors later linked a missense DCLRE1C variant to TCR beta V- and J-gene trimming. The authors excluded some V segments, including TRBV6-2 and TRBV6-3, as indistinguishable. Cytomegalovirus association was listed for around 180 TCR beta chains.

The PCR used 60 Vbeta and 13 Jbeta primers. Profiling relied on immunoSEQ multiplex PCR, and the TCRdb table lists in-frame clones only, not all of them. The table shows roughly 120,000 clones, with over 70% occurring only once. Germline CDR1 is GTSNPN and CDR2 is SVGIG (reference sequence). The CDR3 extends over 15 amino acids. Germline trimming cut 0 bases from V and 8 bases from J; bases unmatched to any gene: 8. With respect to this clone: Its antigen is not known.

The receptor's source is a woman aged 40 to 50 in good health and CMV-seropositive. The V call is TRBV30, the J call TRBJ2-1; TRBD2 matches 9 bases. Sequencing input: PBMCs. The CDR3 region is CAWSVLAGSLDEQFF. The CDR3 nucleotides read TGTGCCTGGAGTGTTCTAGCGGGATCGTTGGATGAGCAGTTCTTC.